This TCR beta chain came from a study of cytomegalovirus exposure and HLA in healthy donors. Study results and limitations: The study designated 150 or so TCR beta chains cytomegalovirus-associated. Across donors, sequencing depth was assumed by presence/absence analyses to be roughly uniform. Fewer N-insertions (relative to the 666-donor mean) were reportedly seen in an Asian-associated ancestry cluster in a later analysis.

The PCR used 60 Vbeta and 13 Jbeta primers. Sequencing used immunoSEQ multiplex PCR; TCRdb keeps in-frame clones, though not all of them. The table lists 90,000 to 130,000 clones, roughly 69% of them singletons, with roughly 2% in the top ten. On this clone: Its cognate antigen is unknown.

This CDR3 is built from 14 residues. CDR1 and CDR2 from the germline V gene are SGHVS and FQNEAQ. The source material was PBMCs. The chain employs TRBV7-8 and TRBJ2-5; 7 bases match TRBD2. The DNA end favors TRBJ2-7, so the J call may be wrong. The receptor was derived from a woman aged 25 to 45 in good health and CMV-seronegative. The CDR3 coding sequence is TGTGCCAGCAGCCCGGCGGGGGAACCCTACGAGCAGTACTTC. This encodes CASSPAGEPYEQYF.